Listed below are T cell receptor beta chains from one sample, sequenced in a study of cytomegalovirus exposure and HLA in healthy donors. Sequencing was performed with immunoSEQ multiplex PCR; in TCRdb, only in-frame clones are kept and a portion is missing. The repertoire holds 60,000 to 85,000 clones, 70% to 85% seen once, with approximately 17% in the top ten. Sequenced sample: PBMCs. The receptors derive from a man between 65 and 85 years old in good health and CMV-seropositive. CDR3s include the opening cysteine and the closing phenylalanine or tryptophan. A D gene is named only where the DNA matches it firmly. The listing skips clone size in some rows; elsewhere it reads once, few, many or a size class.

v_gene,j_gene,d_gene,abundance,CDR3nt,CDR3aa
TRBV7-2,TRBJ1-1,-,-,TGTGCCAGCAGGCCGGGGGTGGGCACTGAAGCTTTCTTT,CASRPGVGTEAFF
TRBV5-1,TRBJ2-7,TRBD2,-,TGCGCCAGCAGCCGATTGACTAGCGGCTCCTACGAGCAGTACTTC,CASSRLTSGSYEQYF
TRBV5-1,TRBJ1-2,-,-,TGCGCCAGCAGCCACGCAGTCGGGGACTATGGCTACACCTTC,CASSHAVGDYGYTF
TRBV4-2,TRBJ2-5,-,-,TGTGCCAGCAGCCAAGAAAGAGGGAGAAGAGAGACCCAGTACTTC,CASSQERGRRETQYF
TRBV10-1,TRBJ2-5,TRBD1,-,TGCGCCAGCAGTGAGTCGACAGGGCGGGCGGAGACCCAGTACTTC,CASSESTGRAETQYF
TRBV25-1,TRBJ1-1,-,-,TGTGCCAGCAGCGAACCAACTCGGGAGACTGAAGCTTTCTTT,CASSEPTRETEAFF
TRBV28,TRBJ1-3,-,few,TGTGCCAGCAGTACCCCGGACAGATCTGGAAACACCATATATTTT,CASSTPDRSGNTIYF
TRBV15,TRBJ2-5,-,-,TGTGCCACCAGCAGAGATCCGGGGGAAACCCAGTACTTC,CATSRDPGETQYF
TRBV10-1,TRBJ2-2,TRBD1,few,TGCGCCACCCGACAGGGAAGTACCGGGGAGCTGTTTTTT,CATRQGSTGELFF
TRBV30,TRBJ2-3,TRBD2,-,TGTGCCTGGAGTGTAGCTAGCGGGAGGGCAGATACGCAGTATTTT,CAWSVASGRADTQYF
TRBV2,TRBJ1-6,-,-,TGTGCCAGCAGTCAAACCGGGACACGCCAGTCACCCCTCCACTTT,CASSQTGTRQSPLHF
TRBV5-1,TRBJ1-4,TRBD1,-,TGCGCCAGCAGCCCTGGGACAGGGGGGGAAAAACTGTTTTTT,CASSPGTGGEKLFF
TRBV27,TRBJ2-7,TRBD2,-,TGTGCCAGCAATAGCGGGGGGGTCCCCTACGAGCAGTACTTC,CASNSGGVPYEQYF
TRBV28,TRBJ2-2,TRBD2,-,TGTGCCAGCAGTTTATTCGGGGGGGCAAACACCGGGGAGCTGTTTTTT,CASSLFGGANTGELFF
TRBV9,TRBJ2-1,-,few,TGTGCCAGCAGCGTAGAGGGGGGGGTTTACAATGAGCAGTTCTTC,CASSVEGGVYNEQFF
TRBV7-9,TRBJ1-6,-,-,TGTGCCAGCAGCTTAGGACAGGCTGGATCCTATAATTCACCCCTCCACTTT,CASSLGQAGSYNSPLHF
TRBV6-5,TRBJ2-7,-,-,TGTGCCAGCAGTTACACCAGGACCTACGAGCAGTACTTC,CASSYTRTYEQYF
TRBV5-1,TRBJ2-1,-,-,TGCGCCAGCAGCAACAACAGGAAAGACAATGAGCAGTTCTTC,CASSNNRKDNEQFF
TRBV7-9,TRBJ1-4,TRBD1,-,TGTGCCAGCAGCCTCGGACAGGGGGAAAAACTGTTTTTT,CASSLGQGEKLFF
TRBV5-1,TRBJ1-2,-,-,TGCGCCAGCAGCTTGGCGGGGGATGGCTACACCTTC,CASSLAGDGYTF